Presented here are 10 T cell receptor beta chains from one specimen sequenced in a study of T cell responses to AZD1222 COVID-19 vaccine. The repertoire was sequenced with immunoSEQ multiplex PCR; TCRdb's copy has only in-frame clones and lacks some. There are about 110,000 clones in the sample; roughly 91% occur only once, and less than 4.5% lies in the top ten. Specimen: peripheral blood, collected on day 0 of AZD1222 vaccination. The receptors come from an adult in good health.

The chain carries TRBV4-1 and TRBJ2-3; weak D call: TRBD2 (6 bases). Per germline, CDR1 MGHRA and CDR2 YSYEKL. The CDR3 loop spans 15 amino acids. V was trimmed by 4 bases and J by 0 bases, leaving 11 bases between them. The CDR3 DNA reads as TGCGCCAGCAGCCTCCGGGAGTCGAGCACAGATACGCAGTATTTT. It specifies CASSLRESSTDTQYF.

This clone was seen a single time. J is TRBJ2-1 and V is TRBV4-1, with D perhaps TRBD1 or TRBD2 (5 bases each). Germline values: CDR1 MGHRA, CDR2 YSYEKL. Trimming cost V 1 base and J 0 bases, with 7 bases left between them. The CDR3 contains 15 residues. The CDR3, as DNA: TGCGCCAGCAGCCAAGGGGGGAGCTCCTACAATGAGCAGTTCTTC. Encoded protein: CASSQGGSSYNEQFF.

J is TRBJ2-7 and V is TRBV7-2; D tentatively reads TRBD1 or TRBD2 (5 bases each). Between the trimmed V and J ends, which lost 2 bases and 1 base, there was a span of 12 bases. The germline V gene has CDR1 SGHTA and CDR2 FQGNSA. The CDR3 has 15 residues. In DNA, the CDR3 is TGTGCCAGCAGCTTAAACCGGGACGGATCCTACGAGCAGTACTTC. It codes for CASSLNRDGSYEQYF. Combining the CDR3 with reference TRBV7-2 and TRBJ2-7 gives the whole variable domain GAGVSQSPSNKVTEKGKDVELRCDPISGHTALYWYRQSLGQGLEFLIYFQGNSAPDKSGLPSDRFSAERTGGSVSTLTIQRTQQEDSAVYLCASSLNRDGSYEQYFGPGTRLTVT.

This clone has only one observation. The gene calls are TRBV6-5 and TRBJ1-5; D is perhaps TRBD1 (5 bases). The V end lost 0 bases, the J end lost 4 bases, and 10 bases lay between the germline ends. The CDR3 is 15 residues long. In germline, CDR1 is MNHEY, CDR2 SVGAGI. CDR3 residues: CASSYSIEGNQPQHF. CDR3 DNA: TGTGCCAGCAGTTACTCGATAGAGGGGAATCAGCCCCAGCATTTT.

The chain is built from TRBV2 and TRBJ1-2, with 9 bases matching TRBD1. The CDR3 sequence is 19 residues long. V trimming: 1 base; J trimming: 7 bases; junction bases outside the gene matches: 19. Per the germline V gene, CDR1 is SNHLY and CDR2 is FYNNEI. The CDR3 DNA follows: TGTGCCAGCAGTGAAGTTGGGGGGGGGACAGGGTCCCAACCCCGTGGCTACACCTTC. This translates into CASSEVGGGTGSQPRGYTF.

CDR3 bases: TGTGCCAGCTCAACGACAGGGAGCTCTGGAAACACCATATATTTT. Amino acid sequence: CASSTTGSSGNTIYF. The genes are TRBV18 and TRBJ1-3, with 7 bases that match TRBD1. The CDR3 totals 15 residues. V shed 5 bases and J 0 bases; nucleotides not matched to a gene: 4. Germline V gene lookup returns CDR1 KGHSH and CDR2 LQKENI.

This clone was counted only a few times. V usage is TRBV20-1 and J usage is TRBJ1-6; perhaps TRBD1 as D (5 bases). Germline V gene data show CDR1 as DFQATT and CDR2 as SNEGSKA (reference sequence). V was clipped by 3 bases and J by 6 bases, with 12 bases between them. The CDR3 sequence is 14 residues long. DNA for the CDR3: TGCAGTGCTAGTGGGGCGGCGGGTAATTCACCCCTCCACTTT. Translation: CSASGAAGNSPLHF.

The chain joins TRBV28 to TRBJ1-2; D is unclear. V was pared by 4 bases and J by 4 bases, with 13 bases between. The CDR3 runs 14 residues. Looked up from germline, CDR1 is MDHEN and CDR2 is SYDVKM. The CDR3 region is CASSSPPPGYGYTF. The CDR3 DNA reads TGTGCCAGCAGTTCCCCCCCGCCCGGCTATGGCTACACCTTC.

The CDR3 DNA sequence: TGTGCCAGCACCTCTCCACAGGGGGCTTTGGCGACTGAAGCTTTCTTT. It is translated as CASTSPQGALATEAFF. This chain uses TRBV19 with TRBJ1-1, with 9 bases fitting TRBD1. J was trimmed by 5 bases and V by 9 bases; bases with no gene match: 16. Germline V gene lookup returns CDR1 LNHDA and CDR2 SQIVND (reference sequence). There are 16 residues in the CDR3.

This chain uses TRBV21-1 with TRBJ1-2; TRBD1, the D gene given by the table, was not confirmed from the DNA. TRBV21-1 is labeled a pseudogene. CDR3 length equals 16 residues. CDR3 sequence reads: CASSERRQGLSYGYTF. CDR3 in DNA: TGTGCCAGCAGCGAAAGGAGACAGGGACTCTCCTATGGCTACACCTTC.